A selection of T cell receptor beta chains follows, all from one sample in a study of beta chain features in type 1 diabetes. Method: immunoSEQ multiplex PCR; TCRdb's copy keeps in-frame clones and lacks some. The table lists 200,000 to 250,000 clones, under 70% of them singletons. Sample: naive CD4+ T cells from blood. These receptors all come from a man aged 30-40 years in good health. CDR3s include the opening cysteine and the closing phenylalanine or tryptophan. Each record gives: V gene, J gene, D gene, clone size, CDR3 DNA, CDR3 protein. D genes are given only for firm matches. Clone size is given for some rows only: seen once, a few or many times, or a class if the clone is expanded.

TRBV30	TRBJ1-4	.	.	TGTGCCTGGAGTGTTCCTGGAAGCGAAAAACTGTTTTTT	CAWSVPGSEKLFF
TRBV30	TRBJ2-7	TRBD2	.	TGTGCCTGTCAGGTTAGCGGGAACTACGAGCAGTACTTC	CACQVSGNYEQYF
TRBV28	TRBJ1-1	.	.	TGTGCCAGCACCGGATGGGGGAAAACTGAAGCTTTCTTT	CASTGWGKTEAFF
TRBV30	TRBJ2-5	TRBD1	.	TGTGCCTGGAGTACTAAGGGGGCGCTCAAAGAGACCCAGTACTTC	CAWSTKGALKETQYF
TRBV10-3	TRBJ2-5	TRBD2	.	TGTGCCATCAGTTCCACCTTAGCGGGAGGACAAGAGACCCAGTACTTC	CAISSTLAGGQETQYF
TRBV7-2	TRBJ1-5	TRBD1	.	TGTGCCAGCAGTCGACAGGGGGCGCATGAGCCCCAGCATTTT	CASSRQGAHEPQHF
TRBV6-4	TRBJ2-2	TRBD2	.	TGTGCCAGCAGTCCTCTAGCGGCCTACACCGGGGAGCTGTTTTTT	CASSPLAAYTGELFF
TRBV30	TRBJ2-3	.	few	TGTGCCTGGAGCCCCCTGGATACGCAGTATTTT	CAWSPLDTQYF
TRBV14	TRBJ2-6	.	.	TGTGCCAGCAGCCAAAGAGGACTACATTCCTCTGGGGCCAACGTCCTGACTTTC	CASSQRGLHSSGANVLTF
TRBV7-2	TRBJ2-1	.	few	TGTGCCAGCAGCCTCCCTCGGAGCGGCAATGAGCAGTTCTTC	CASSLPRSGNEQFF
TRBV7-9	TRBJ2-2	TRBD1	once	TGTGCCAGCAGAGACAGGGTTCACGGGGAGCTGTTTTTT	CASRDRVHGELFF
TRBV30	TRBJ2-4	TRBD1	few	TGTGCCTGCAAAAGGACAGGGGAAAACATTCAGTACTTC	CACKRTGENIQYF
TRBV15	TRBJ2-1	TRBD2	.	TGTGCCACCAGCAGAACAACATCTCTAGCGGGACTGCAGTTCTTC	CATSRTTSLAGLQFF
TRBV10-3	TRBJ2-5	.	.	TGTGCCATCACTCCGGGTCTAGGAGAGACCCAGTACTTC	CAITPGLGETQYF
TRBV29-1	TRBJ1-1	TRBD1	once	TGCAGCGTAATTCAGGGGGTGAACACTGAAGCTTTCTTT	CSVIQGVNTEAFF
TRBV29-1	TRBJ1-2	.	.	TGCAGCGTGCTGGGTGGACAGAACTATGGCTACACCTTC	CSVLGGQNYGYTF
TRBV4-3	TRBJ2-1	.	.	TGCGCCAGCAGCCAACAAGGGGTGGCGTCCTACAATGAGCAGTTCTTC	CASSQQGVASYNEQFF
TRBV15	TRBJ1-2	.	.	TGTGCCACCAGCAGAGATCAAGTGGGCGCGGGCTATGGCTACACCTTC	CATSRDQVGAGYGYTF
TRBV30	TRBJ1-1	.	.	TGTGCCTGGAGTGTACGTGGGGGGAACACTGAAGCTTTCTTT	CAWSVRGGNTEAFF
TRBV13	TRBJ2-7	.	.	TGTGCCAGCAGCTTCTCGGGACGATCGTACGAGCAGTACTTC	CASSFSGRSYEQYF
TRBV11-2	TRBJ2-5	.	once	TGTGCCAGCAGCCCCATTAGCTTCCAAGAGACCCAGTACTTC	CASSPISFQETQYF
TRBV29-1	TRBJ1-3	TRBD1	.	TGCAGCGTTAGGGACAGAAGGTCTGGAAACACCATATATTTT	CSVRDRRSGNTIYF
TRBV2	TRBJ1-4	.	.	TGTGCCAGCAGTGGGGGGCGTAATGAAAAACTGTTTTTT	CASSGGRNEKLFF
TRBV10-3	TRBJ1-2	.	.	TGTGCCATCAGTAGGCTGGCCAGGGAGGAAGGCTACACCTTC	CAISRLAREEGYTF
TRBV7-2	TRBJ2-5	.	.	TGTGCCAGCAGCAAAACGGGGGAAGAGACCCAGTACTTC	CASSKTGEETQYF
TRBV5-1	TRBJ2-7	.	.	TGCGCCAGCAGCCCTTCCGAGCAGTACTTC	CASSPSEQYF
TRBV30	TRBJ2-5	.	.	TGTGCCTGGAGTGTAAGGGCCTTGGAGACCCAGTACTTC	CAWSVRALETQYF
TRBV29-1	TRBJ2-5	TRBD1	.	TGCAGCGCCTGGACAGGTCAAGAGACCCAGTACTTC	CSAWTGQETQYF
TRBV28	TRBJ2-2	.	.	TGTGCCAGCATCGGGCCCATCTCCCCCGGGGAGCTGTTTTTT	CASIGPISPGELFF
TRBV28	TRBJ2-7	.	.	TGTGCCAGCAGTTTCGGTCCCGACTGGAGCTCCTACGAGCAGTACTTC	CASSFGPDWSSYEQYF
TRBV2	TRBJ1-4	.	.	TGTGCCAGCATTCTACAGGAGGACAGTACTAATGAAAAACTGTTTTTT	CASILQEDSTNEKLFF
TRBV30	TRBJ2-7	.	.	TGTGCCTGGAGTAGGGGGGGTCCCTACGAGCAGTACTTC	CAWSRGGPYEQYF
TRBV5-1	TRBJ2-2	.	few	TGCGCCAGCAGCTTGAAAGGGTCCGCTAACACCGGGGAGCTGTTTTTT	CASSLKGSANTGELFF
TRBV29-1	TRBJ2-7	.	.	TGCAGCGTTGGGGGAGGACAGAAGGACGAGCAGTACTTC	CSVGGGQKDEQYF